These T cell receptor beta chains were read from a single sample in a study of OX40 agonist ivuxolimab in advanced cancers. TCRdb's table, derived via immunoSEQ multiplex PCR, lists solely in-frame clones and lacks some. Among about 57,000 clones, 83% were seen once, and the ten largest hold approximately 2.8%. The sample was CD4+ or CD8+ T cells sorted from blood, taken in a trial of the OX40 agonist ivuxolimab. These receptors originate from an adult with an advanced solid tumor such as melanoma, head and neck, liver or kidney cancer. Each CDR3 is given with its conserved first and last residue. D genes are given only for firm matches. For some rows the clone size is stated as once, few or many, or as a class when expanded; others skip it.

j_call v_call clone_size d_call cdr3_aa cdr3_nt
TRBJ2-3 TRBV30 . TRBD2 CAWSGTSGVRDTQYF TGTGCCTGGAGTGGAACTAGCGGGGTGCGGGATACGCAGTATTTT
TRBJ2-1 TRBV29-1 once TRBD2 CSVPGTRGLNEQFF TGCAGCGTCCCCGGGACTAGGGGCTTAAATGAGCAGTTCTTC
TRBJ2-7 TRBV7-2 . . CASSRVVYEQYF TGTGCCAGCAGCCGCGTAGTCTACGAGCAGTACTTC
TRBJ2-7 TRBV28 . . CASSLYRTSYEQYF TGTGCCAGCAGTTTGTACAGGACATCCTACGAGCAGTACTTC
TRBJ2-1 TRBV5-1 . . CASSLRLGGSGNEQFF TGCGCCAGCAGCTTAAGACTCGGAGGGTCCGGGAATGAGCAGTTCTTC
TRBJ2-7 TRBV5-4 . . CASSLFNRDSYEQYF TGTGCCAGCAGCTTATTTAACAGAGACTCCTACGAGCAGTACTTC
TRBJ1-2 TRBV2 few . CASSANGYTF TGTGCCAGCAGTGCAAATGGCTACACCTTC
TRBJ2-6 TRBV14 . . CASSQLGSGANVLTF TGTGCCAGCAGCCAACTGGGCTCTGGGGCCAACGTCCTGACTTTC
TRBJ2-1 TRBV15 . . CATSRVSYNEQFF TGTGCCACCAGCAGAGTCTCCTACAATGAGCAGTTCTTC
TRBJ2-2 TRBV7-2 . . CASSFHGPNTGELFF TGTGCCAGCAGCTTCCACGGACCGAACACCGGGGAGCTGTTTTTT
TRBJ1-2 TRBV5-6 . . CASSDRRGYYGYTF TGTGCCAGCAGCGACCGCAGGGGTTACTATGGCTACACCTTC
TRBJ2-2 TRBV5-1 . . CASSLGSAVANTGELFF TGCGCCAGCAGCTTGGGGTCGGCCGTAGCCAACACCGGGGAGCTGTTTTTT
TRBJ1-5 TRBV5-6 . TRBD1 CASSSGGQGVINQPQHF TGTGCCAGCAGCTCGGGGGGACAGGGGGTGATCAATCAGCCCCAGCATTTT
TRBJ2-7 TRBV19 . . CASSETRGAYEQYF TGTGCCAGTAGTGAAACCCGAGGCGCCTACGAGCAGTACTTC